These 31 T cell receptor beta chains were sequenced from one sample in a study of blood T cell repertoires in COVID-19. TCRdb's table, derived via immunoSEQ multiplex PCR, lists solely in-frame clones and lacks some. The sample holds some 110,000 clones, 70% to 85% seen once. The sample taken for sequencing was peripheral blood. Receptors were obtained from an older woman with acute or convalescent COVID-19.

This clone showed up just once. V is TRBV13 and J is TRBJ2-3, with no clear D. The CDR3 runs 14 residues. Deletions cut 4 bases from V and 4 bases from J, with 12 bases between. Germline CDR1 is PRHDT and CDR2 is FYEKMQ (reference sequence). This CDR3 is CASSSPTAADTQYF. The CDR3 DNA reads TGTGCCAGCAGCTCACCTACAGCCGCAGATACGCAGTATTTT.

The chain employs TRBV7-8 and TRBJ1-2; D is possibly TRBD1 (6 bases). This CDR3 region has 14 residues. Germline V gives CDR1 SGHVS, CDR2 FQNEAQ. The germline V and J ends were trimmed by 3 bases and 7 bases, with 15 bases remaining between them. CDR3 region: CASSFQGTGLGYTF. The CDR3 DNA reads as TGTGCCAGCAGCTTCCAGGGAACAGGGCTTGGCTACACCTTC.

The V gene is TRBV6-1, the J gene TRBJ1-5, with D perhaps matching TRBD1 (5 bases). The CDR3 has 16 amino acids. CDR1 is MNHNS and CDR2 is SASEGT in the germline V gene. V was clipped by 2 bases and J by 2 bases, with 13 bases between them. CDR3 in DNA: TGTGCCAGCAGTGAAAGTACAGCGGGGGGCAATCAGCCCCAGCATTTT. This translates into CASSESTAGGNQPQHF.

The V call is TRBV28, the J call TRBJ1-3; maybe TRBD1 (5 bases). This CDR3 comprises 15 residues. The germline gives CDR1 MDHEN, CDR2 SYDVKM. Trimming removed 4 bases at V and 0 bases at J, with 10 bases between. This chain's CDR3 is CASSSTGGSGNTIYF. In DNA form, the CDR3 reads TGTGCCAGCAGTTCGACGGGGGGCTCTGGAAACACCATATATTTT.

The chain uses TRBV2 and TRBJ2-1; 8 nucleotides match TRBD1. The V and J ends lost 3 bases and 8 bases, in that order; junction bases with no gene match: 6. The CDR3 spans 14 residues. CDR1 is SNHLY, CDR2 FYNNEI, per germline. The CDR3 loop reads CASSDAGGGDEQFF. The CDR3 bases are TGTGCCAGCAGTGACGCAGGGGGCGGCGATGAGCAGTTCTTC.

CDR3 sequence: CASSPPGVSYNEQFF. The CDR3 nucleotides are TGTGCCAGCTCTCCCCCAGGGGTCTCCTACAATGAGCAGTTCTTC. The rearrangement uses TRBV18 and TRBJ2-1; a possible D gene is TRBD1 (6 bases). The V and J ends lost 6 bases and 0 bases respectively, with 12 bases between them. Germline CDR1 reads KGHSH; CDR2 reads LQKENI. The CDR3 sequence is 15 residues long.

This rearrangement joins TRBV27 to TRBJ1-1; a possible D gene is TRBD1 (6 bases). This CDR3 region has 14 residues. Germline V gene sequence: CDR1 MNHEY, CDR2 SMNVEV (reference sequence). With 5 bases removed from V and 2 bases from J, the gap between germline ends came to 12 bases. The CDR3 sequence: CASSLMGQNTEAFF. The CDR3 coding sequence is TGTGCCAGCAGTCTGATGGGACAAAACACTGAAGCTTTCTTT.

The chain recombines TRBV19 with TRBJ2-3; D might be TRBD2 (5 bases). Between the trimmed V and J ends, which lost 8 bases and 0 bases, there was a span of 15 bases. The CDR3 length is 15 residues. Per the germline V gene, CDR1 is LNHDA and CDR2 is SQIVND (reference sequence). For the CDR3, the DNA is TGTGCCAGTCTCGCGGCTCGCGGGAGCACAGATACGCAGTATTTT. Amino acids: CASLAARGSTDTQYF.

This clone was found a few times. The chain links TRBV18 to TRBJ2-5; D unresolved. Trimming removed 1 base at V and 0 bases at J, with 9 bases between. Germline V gene sequence: CDR1 KGHSH, CDR2 LQKENI. The CDR3 runs 15 residues. The DNA of the CDR3 is TGTGCCAGCTCACCACACTACGGGTACCAAGAGACCCAGTACTTC. Its translation is CASSPHYGYQETQYF.

The rearrangement uses TRBV10-2 and TRBJ2-7; 7 bases are a match to TRBD2. CDR3 size: 14 residues. The V gene's germline CDR1 is WSHSY and CDR2 SAAADI. Unmatched junction bases numbered 8, after V lost 6 bases and J lost 3 bases. This CDR3 is CASRPGRTIYEQYF. For the CDR3, the DNA is TGCGCCAGCAGACCCGGGAGGACTATCTACGAGCAGTACTTC.

This clone was found once. V gene TRBV6-5 combines with J gene TRBJ1-2, with D unclear. Germline loops: CDR1 MNHEY, CDR2 SVGAGI. V was cut by 4 bases and J by 4 bases, with 10 bases left in between. This CDR3 spans 13 amino acids. For the CDR3, the DNA is TGTGCCAGCAGTTCCGTGTGGAGCTATGGCTACACCTTC. It codes for CASSSVWSYGYTF.

This clone was observed once. The chain joins TRBV5-1 to TRBJ1-1; TRBD1 aligns across 8 bases. Trimming removed 0 bases from V and 6 bases from J; junction bases left unmatched: 7. The CDR3 loop spans 15 amino acids. Germline CDR1 is SGHRS and CDR2 is YFSETQ. CDR3 amino acids: CASSLVGDRGPEAFF. CDR3 bases: TGCGCCAGCAGCTTGGTGGGCGACAGGGGTCCTGAAGCTTTCTTT.

This clone was detected a few times. The CDR3 sequence: CASSITGANTGELFF. DNA of the CDR3: TGTGCCAGCAGTATTACGGGAGCTAACACCGGGGAGCTGTTTTTT. The J gene is TRBJ2-2, the V gene TRBV2, with a tentative D call TRBD2 (6 bases). V lost 5 bases and J 2 bases, leaving 12 bases between the germline ends. Germline assignment: CDR1 SNHLY and CDR2 FYNNEI. This CDR3 has 15 amino acids.

This chain uses TRBV3-1 (or the pseudogene TRBV3-2) with TRBJ1-6; D unresolved. The CDR3 spans 16 residues. Germline CDR1 reads LGHDT; CDR2 reads YNNKEL (reference sequence). V was clipped by 1 base and J by 5 bases, with 12 bases between them. CDR3 sequence: CASSQALPLNNSPLHF. Here the CDR3 DNA reads TGTGCCAGCAGCCAAGCCCTCCCTCTAAATAATTCACCCCTCCACTTT.

V usage is TRBV18 and J usage is TRBJ1-5, with TRBD1 matching 9 bases. The J segment lost 0 bases and the V segment lost 3 bases, leaving 3 bases of the junction unmatched. CDR1 is KGHSH, CDR2 LQKENI, per germline. CDR3 length equals 16 residues. The CDR3 region has the DNA TGTGCCAGCTCACCGGGACAGGGCTTTAGCAATCAGCCCCAGCATTTT. Its protein product is CASSPGQGFSNQPQHF.

Here the CDR3 reads CASSLESSAYYEQYF. The CDR3 DNA follows: TGTGCCAGCAGCTTAGAATCTAGCGCCTACTACGAGCAGTACTTC. The chain uses TRBV7-9 and TRBJ2-7; D might be TRBD2 (6 bases). The CDR3 sequence is 15 residues long. V lost 1 base, J lost 3 bases, and 13 bases lay in between. CDR1 and CDR2 from the germline V gene are SEHNR and FQNEAQ (reference sequence).

The chain uses TRBV5-1 and TRBJ2-3, with 11 bases matching TRBD2. V lost 3 bases and J lost 4; bases outside the gene matches: 10. Germline V gene sequence: CDR1 SGHRS, CDR2 YFSETQ. CDR3 length equals 17 residues. CDR3 nucleotides: TGCGCCAGCAGCTGGGGACTAGCGGCCAGGGTAGCAGATACGCAGTATTTT. It translates to CASSWGLAARVADTQYF.

The chain couples TRBV5-8 to TRBJ2-5; 7 bases map to TRBD1. CDR1 and CDR2 (germline): SGHTS, YDEGEE. With 3 bases clipped from V and 0 bases from J, the junction kept 5 bases outside the gene matches. There are 15 residues in the CDR3. The CDR3 sequence is CASSWGTDYQETQYF. Here the CDR3 DNA reads TGTGCCAGCAGCTGGGGGACAGATTACCAAGAGACCCAGTACTTC. The variable domain in full, completed from reference TRBV5-8 and TRBJ2-5, reads EAGVTQSPTHLIKTRGQQATLRCSPISGHTSVYWYQQALGLGLQFLLWYDEGEERNRGNFPPRFSGRQFPNYSSELNVNALELEDSALYLCASSWGTDYQETQYFGPGTRLLVL.

The rearrangement joins TRBV6-4 to TRBJ1-1; no clear D gene. V was pared by 0 bases and J by 1 base, with 12 bases between. The germline CDR1 and CDR2 sequences are MRHNA and SNTAGT. The length of the CDR3 is 16 residues. As DNA, the CDR3 is TGTGCCAGCAGTGACTCGAAGAGGGCAGGGAACACTGAAGCTTTCTTT. Amino acids: CASSDSKRAGNTEAFF.

The chain has TRBV19 and TRBJ2-5, with 9 bases that match TRBD2. The CDR3 extends over 16 amino acids. Per germline, CDR1 LNHDA and CDR2 SQIVND (reference sequence). J gave up 0 bases and V 3 bases, and 5 bases lay outside the gene matches. The CDR3 reads CASSMDSGGYQETQYF. DNA for the CDR3: TGTGCCAGTAGTATGGATAGCGGGGGTTACCAAGAGACCCAGTACTTC.

This clone is a singleton in its sample. The V and J genes are TRBV11-2 and TRBJ1-1; perhaps TRBD1 as D (5 bases). The germline V gene has CDR1 SGHAT and CDR2 FQNNGV. There are 15 residues in the CDR3. Trimming shortened V by 3 bases and J by 3 bases, and 14 bases separated the two germline ends. DNA for the CDR3: TGTGCCAGCAGCTTCTCGACAGCCGGGTACACTGAAGCTTTCTTT. Residues: CASSFSTAGYTEAFF.

The chain employs TRBV4-2 and TRBJ1-3; D gene unclear. V was cut by 0 bases and J by 3 bases, with 12 bases left in between. Per germline, CDR1 LGHNA and CDR2 YNFKEQ. The CDR3 totals 16 residues. The CDR3 nucleotides are TGTGCCAGCAGCCAAGATCCTGGAGTCGGTGGAAACACCATATATTTT. This sequence encodes CASSQDPGVGGNTIYF.

This clone was detected only a few times. V and J are TRBV4-1 and TRBJ1-2, with D possibly being TRBD1 (6 bases). The CDR3 covers 14 residues. Germline CDR1 reads MGHRA; CDR2 reads YSYEKL. V was cut by 0 bases and J by 2 bases, with 7 bases left in between. The CDR3 DNA follows: TGCGCCAGCAGCCAAGACAGGGGAAACTATGGCTACACCTTC. It encodes CASSQDRGNYGYTF.

V gene TRBV4-2 combines with J gene TRBJ2-7; 13 nucleotides align to TRBD2. Germline V gene data show CDR1 as LGHNA and CDR2 as YNFKEQ. V was clipped by 0 bases and J by 8 bases; unmatched bases: 4. The CDR3 has 15 residues. CDR3 sequence: CASSQDTTSGRQQYF. In DNA, the CDR3 is TGTGCCAGCAGCCAAGACACGACTAGCGGGAGGCAGCAGTACTTC.

The chain has TRBV6-5 and TRBJ1-3, with a possible D match to TRBD1 (5 bases). The CDR3 extends over 16 amino acids. The germline gives CDR1 MNHEY, CDR2 SVGAGI. The V gene lost 2 bases and the J gene lost 0 bases, with 11 bases spanning the gap. CDR3 protein: CASSYDGGNSGNTIYF. The CDR3 DNA is TGTGCCAGCAGTTACGATGGGGGGAACTCTGGAAACACCATATATTTT.

This clone was seen a single time. CDR3 residues: CASSLRDNHEKLFF. CDR3 sequence (DNA): TGCGCCAGCAGCCTCCGGGACAACCATGAAAAACTGTTTTTT. The chain links TRBV5-1 to TRBJ1-4; tentative D call: TRBD1 (6 bases). The CDR3 length is 14 residues. V lost 4 bases and J 6 bases, leaving 13 bases between the germline ends. Germline values: CDR1 SGHRS, CDR2 YFSETQ.

The gene calls are TRBV28 and TRBJ2-7; TRBD2 agrees at 14 bases. CDR3 size: 23 residues. Unmatched junction bases numbered 23, after V lost 3 bases and J lost 1 base. Germline V gives CDR1 MDHEN, CDR2 SYDVKM. The CDR3 nucleotides read TGTGCCAGCAGTTTCCCGAACAAGAAGATTTGGGCGGGACTAGCGGGGGCTTCCTACGAGCAGTACTTC. Residues: CASSFPNKKIWAGLAGASYEQYF. The full variable domain, completed using reference TRBV28 and TRBJ2-7, is DVKVTQSSRYLVKRTGEKVFLECVQDMDHENMFWYRQDPGLGLRLIYFSYDVKMKEKGDIPEGYSVSREKKERFSLILESASTNQTSMYLCASSFPNKKIWAGLAGASYEQYFGPGTRLTVT.

This clone was detected a few times. The chain joins TRBV20-1 to TRBJ1-1, with 8 bases fitting TRBD1. The V and J ends lost 5 bases and 6 bases, in that order; junction bases with no gene match: 8. The CDR3 sequence is 13 residues long. The germline CDR1 and CDR2 sequences are DFQATT and SNEGSKA (reference sequence). The DNA of the CDR3 is TGCAGTGCTCGTGGACAGGGCCTCGCTGAAGCTTTCTTT. Its protein product is CSARGQGLAEAFF.

The genes are TRBV30 and TRBJ1-1; no definite D call. Looked up from germline, CDR1 is GTSNPN and CDR2 is SVGIG (reference sequence). The CDR3 extends over 13 amino acids. Between the trimmed V and J ends, which lost 5 bases and 1 base, there was a span of 11 bases. CDR3 coding DNA: TGTGCCTGGGACAAAACAAGGAACACTGAAGCTTTCTTT. Its translation: CAWDKTRNTEAFF.

This chain links TRBV18 with TRBJ2-2; 9 bases are shared with TRBD2. Germline loops: CDR1 KGHSH, CDR2 LQKENI. This CDR3 spans 17 amino acids. V was clipped by 0 bases and J by 1 base; unmatched bases: 3. CDR3 loop: CASSPPLAGVNTGELFF. CDR3 nucleotide sequence: TGTGCCAGCTCACCACCGTTAGCGGGGGTGAACACCGGGGAGCTGTTTTTT.

The gene calls are TRBV5-1 and TRBJ1-1, with a possible D match to TRBD1 (6 bases). Germline CDR1 and CDR2: SGHRS and YFSETQ. V was cut by 4 bases and J by 1 base, with 17 bases left in between. The CDR3 is made up of 16 amino acids. Here the CDR3 reads CASSGMTGLGNTEAFF. The CDR3 coding sequence is TGCGCCAGCAGCGGAATGACAGGTCTCGGGAACACTGAAGCTTTCTTT.